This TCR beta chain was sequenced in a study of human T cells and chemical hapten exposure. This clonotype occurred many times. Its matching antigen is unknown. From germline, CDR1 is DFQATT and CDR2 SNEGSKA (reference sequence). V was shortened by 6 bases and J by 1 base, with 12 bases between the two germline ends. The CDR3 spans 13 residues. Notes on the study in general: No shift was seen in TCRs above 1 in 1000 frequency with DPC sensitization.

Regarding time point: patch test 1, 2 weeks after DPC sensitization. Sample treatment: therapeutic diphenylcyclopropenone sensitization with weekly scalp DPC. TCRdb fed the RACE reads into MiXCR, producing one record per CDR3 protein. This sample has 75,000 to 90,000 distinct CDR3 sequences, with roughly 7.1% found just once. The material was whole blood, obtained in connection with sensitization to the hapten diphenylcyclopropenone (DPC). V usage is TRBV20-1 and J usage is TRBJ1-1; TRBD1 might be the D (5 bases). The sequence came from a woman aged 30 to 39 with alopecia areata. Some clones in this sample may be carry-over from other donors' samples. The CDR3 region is CSASGLTNTEAFF. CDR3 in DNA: TGCAGTGCATCAGGGTTAACGAACACTGAAGCTTTCTTT.